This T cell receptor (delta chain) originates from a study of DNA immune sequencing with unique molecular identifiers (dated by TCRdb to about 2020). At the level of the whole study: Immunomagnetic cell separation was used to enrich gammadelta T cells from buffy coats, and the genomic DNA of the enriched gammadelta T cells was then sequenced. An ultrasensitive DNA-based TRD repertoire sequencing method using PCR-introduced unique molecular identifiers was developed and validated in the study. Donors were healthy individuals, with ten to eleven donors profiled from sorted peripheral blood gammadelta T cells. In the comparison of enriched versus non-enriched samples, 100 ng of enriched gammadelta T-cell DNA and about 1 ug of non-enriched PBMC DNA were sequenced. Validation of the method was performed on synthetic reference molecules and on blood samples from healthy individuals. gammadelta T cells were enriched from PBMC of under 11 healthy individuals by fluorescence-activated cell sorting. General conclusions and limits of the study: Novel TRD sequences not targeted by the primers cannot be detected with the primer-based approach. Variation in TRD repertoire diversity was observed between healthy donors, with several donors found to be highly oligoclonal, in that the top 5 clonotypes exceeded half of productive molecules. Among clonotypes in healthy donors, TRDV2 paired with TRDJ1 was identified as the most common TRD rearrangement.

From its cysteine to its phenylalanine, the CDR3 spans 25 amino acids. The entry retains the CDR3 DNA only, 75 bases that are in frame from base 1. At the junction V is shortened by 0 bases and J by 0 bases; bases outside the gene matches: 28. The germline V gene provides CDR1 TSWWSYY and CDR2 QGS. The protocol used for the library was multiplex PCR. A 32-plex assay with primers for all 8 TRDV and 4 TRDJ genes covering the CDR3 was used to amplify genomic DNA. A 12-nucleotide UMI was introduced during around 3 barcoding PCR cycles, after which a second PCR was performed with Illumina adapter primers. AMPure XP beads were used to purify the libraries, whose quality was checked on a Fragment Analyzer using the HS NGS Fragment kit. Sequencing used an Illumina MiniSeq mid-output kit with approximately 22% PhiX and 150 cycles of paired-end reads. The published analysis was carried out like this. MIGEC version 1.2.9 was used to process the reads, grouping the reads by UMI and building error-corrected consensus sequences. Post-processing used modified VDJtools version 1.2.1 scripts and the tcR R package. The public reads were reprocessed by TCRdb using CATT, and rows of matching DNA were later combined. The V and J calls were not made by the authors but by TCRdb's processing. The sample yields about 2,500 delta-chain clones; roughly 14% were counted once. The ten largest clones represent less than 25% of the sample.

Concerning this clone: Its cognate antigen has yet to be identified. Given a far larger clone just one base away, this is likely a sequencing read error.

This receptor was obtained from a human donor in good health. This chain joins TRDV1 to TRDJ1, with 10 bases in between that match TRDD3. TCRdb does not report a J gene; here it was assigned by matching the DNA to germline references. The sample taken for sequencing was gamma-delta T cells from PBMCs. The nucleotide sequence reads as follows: TGTGCTCTTGGGGAACTTGATACTGACGCAATAACTGGGGGATCCGGGACCAGGTACACCGATAAACTCATCTTT. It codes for CALGELDTDAITGGSGTRYTDKLIF.